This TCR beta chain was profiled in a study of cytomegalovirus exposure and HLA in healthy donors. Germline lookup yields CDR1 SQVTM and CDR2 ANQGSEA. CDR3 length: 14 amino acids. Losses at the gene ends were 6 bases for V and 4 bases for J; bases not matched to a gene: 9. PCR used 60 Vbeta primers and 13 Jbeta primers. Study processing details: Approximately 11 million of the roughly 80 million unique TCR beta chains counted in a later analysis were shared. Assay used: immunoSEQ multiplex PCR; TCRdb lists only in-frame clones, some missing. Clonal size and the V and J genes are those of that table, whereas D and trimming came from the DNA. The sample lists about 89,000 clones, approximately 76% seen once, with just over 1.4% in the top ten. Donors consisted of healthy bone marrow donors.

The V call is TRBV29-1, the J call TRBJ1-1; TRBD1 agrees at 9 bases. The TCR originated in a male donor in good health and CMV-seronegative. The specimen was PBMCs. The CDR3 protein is CSVRTGVGGTEAFF. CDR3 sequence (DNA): TGCAGCGTAAGGACAGGGGTCGGCGGCACTGAAGCTTTCTTT.